The sequence of this TCR beta chain was determined in a study of regulatory dendritic cells for organ transplantation. Profiling relied on immunoSEQ multiplex PCR, and the TCRdb table lists in-frame clones only, not all of them. The sample has some 7,800 clones; around 70% are singletons. A remark on this clone: The antigen is not known.

This CDR3 spans 13 amino acids. Germline V gives CDR1 MNHNS, CDR2 SASEGT. Germline trimming cut 11 bases from V and 3 bases from J; bases unmatched to any gene: 9. Sorted T cells were CFSE-labeled and cultured 4 to 5 days with allogeneic regulatory or mature dendritic cells at 1:10. The sequenced material came from memory CD4+ T cells from blood cultured with dendritic cells. The subset denotes: CD45RO+ memory T cells. The receptor's source is a human donor in good health. The chain links TRBV6-1 to TRBJ1-1; TRBD1 matches 7 bases. This CDR3 reads CALQGKDHTEAFF. The CDR3 region has the DNA TGTGCCTTACAGGGGAAGGATCACACTGAAGCTTTCTTT.